This paragraph reports one T cell receptor (beta chain). The target of this receptor is not known. No much larger clone is present one base from it, and per-base qualities are unavailable. Via the germline V gene, CDR1 is MDHEN and CDR2 SYDVKM. V is shortened by 3 bases, J by 10 bases, and the region joining them spans 12 bases. Measured from the cysteine to the phenylalanine, the CDR3 is 12 residues long. The DNA shown is the 36-base CDR3, in frame from base 1. This sample's time point label indicates: baseline before first vaccination. The vaccinee samples were drawn from two UK trials, COV001 and COV002, one of which was a single-blind randomized controlled phase 2/3 trial testing AZD1222 (ChAdOx1 nCoV-19) in healthy adults. Trial participant PBMC samples were collected at day 0 and day 28 after the second dose for TCRbeta chain sequencing. The CDR3 regions of human TCRbeta chains were subjected to immunosequencing. In the paper's pipeline: Repertoire TCRs were matched against a reference library of SARS-CoV-2-specific TCRs generated with the MIRA antigen-specificity platform. Breadth was defined as the fraction of unique TCRs that were SARS-CoV-2-associated. Depth was defined as the fraction of total T cells that were SARS-CoV-2-associated. Using the MIRA data, every spike-specific TCR was mapped to the spike region that the TCR reacted to and assigned to either a CD4 or a CD8 class. Log10-transformed breadth and depth values were compared by one-way ANOVA with Sidak's multiple comparisons tests. Entries here come from immuneACCESS through TCRdb and include only in-frame sequences with V and J called. Some clones fail to appear in such tables; in the studies checked, an unresolved V gene covers under half of the shortfall, and the cause of the remainder is unknown. V and J calls and clone size are given by that table; D and trimming were obtained from the DNA. Counted in this sample were 95,000 to 100,000 clones; roughly 84% of them appeared once. The top ten hold under 1.5% of the sample.

The data originate from a study of T cell responses to AZD1222 COVID-19 vaccine (dated by TCRdb to the early 2020s). In terms of the full investigation: AZD1222 recipients with second doses at about 4 weeks or about 12 weeks were pooled, because spike-specific TCR depth and breadth did not differ between schedules. TCR sequencing was performed for more than 230 trial participants, of whom about 200 were given two doses of AZD1222 and 26 were given two doses of MenACWY control vaccine. Enrollment into the trials was organized by age into subgroups of 18-55, 56-69 and 70-plus years, and those subgroups contained approximately 150, 30 and 60 TCR-sequenced participants, respectively.

Summary of the overall study and its limitations: After two AZD1222 doses, spike-specific TCR breadth and depth were significantly higher than at day 0 and than in MenACWY recipients. Reportedly, close to half of the unique spike-specific TCRs recognized epitopes lying outside the regions that are mutated in the B.1.351 and B.1.1.7 variants. Because no day 14 peak-response samples were available, the repertoires could be characterized only after the peak T cell response. Participants were mostly white British, with more females than males. The authors suggested clonal diversity may have been underestimated. Only a handful of AZD1222 recipients were SARS-CoV-2 seropositive at baseline, limiting conclusions about previously exposed vaccinees. The vaccine-associated CD4 TCRs covered the entire spike protein, and the dominant responses fell in regions 160-218 and 743-854. In the small 56-69-year group, the increase in depth fell short of significance, most likely because of low power.

The origin of this receptor is an adult in good health. This sequence uses TRBV28 and TRBJ1-1; too little of a D gene remains to name it. Sequenced here: peripheral blood, sampled on day 0 of AZD1222 vaccination. CDR3 loop: CASSFHRERAFF. The sequence in DNA is TGTGCCAGCAGTTTTCATCGGGAGAGAGCTTTCTTT.